The sequence of this TCR beta chain was determined in a study of blood T cell repertoires in COVID-19. Study-level information: From the United States, Italy and Spain came samples of acute and convalescent COVID-19.

V lost 6 bases to trimming and J lost 1 base; unmatched junction nucleotides: 6. The CDR3 consists of 15 residues. The germline V gene encodes CDR1 SGHDN and CDR2 FVKESK. Followed over time, Seattle patients had been enrolled while infection was active. Original analysis: By means of reference gene primer amplification, nucleated cell counts were estimated. Sequencing used immunoSEQ multiplex PCR; TCRdb keeps in-frame clones, though not all of them. For V, J and clone size, that table is used; D and trimming come from the DNA. The repertoire holds roughly 250,000 clones, with around 92% as singletons.

This receptor was identified in a person between 18 and 35 years old with COVID-19, enrolled during active disease. V and J are TRBV14 and TRBJ1-1, with 9 bases aligning to TRBD1. Sequences were obtained from peripheral blood. In nucleotides, the CDR3 is TGTGCCAGCAGTTACAGGGGGCTCGGGAACACTGAAGCTTTCTTT. Amino acid sequence: CASSYRGLGNTEAFF.